Listed here is a single T cell receptor beta chain. Additional DNA sequences in this sample encode the identical CDR3. This sample is drawn from a study of blood T cell repertoires in COVID-19. Study in general: COVID-19 samples, acute and convalescent, were from the United States, Italy and Spain. T cells, B-cell-depleted T cells, or PBMCs supplied cDNA or gDNA.

Original processing methods: The authors estimated nucleated cell counts from reference gene primer amplification. Sequencing was performed with immunoSEQ multiplex PCR; in TCRdb, only in-frame clones are kept and a portion is missing. V, J and clone size derive from that table, while D and trimming were established from the DNA sequence. The table includes 200,000 to 250,000 clones, approximately 80% detected once. Looked up from germline, CDR1 is SGHAT and CDR2 is FQNNGV. This CDR3 has 12 residues. V was clipped by 5 bases and J by 6 bases, with 9 bases between them. The clonotype comes from a man in his thirties or forties who had recovered from COVID-19. Sequencing was carried out using peripheral blood. V and J are TRBV11-2 and TRBJ2-3; TRBD2 is a possible D gene (6 bases). This chain's CDR3 is CASSPGRDTQYF. The CDR3 nucleotides read TGTGCCAGCAGCCCTGGGAGGGATACGCAGTATTTT.